Below are 5 T cell receptor beta chains sequenced from a single sample in a study of blood T cell repertoires in COVID-19. TCRdb keeps only in-frame clones here, not all; method: immunoSEQ multiplex PCR. The sample shows fewer than 300,000 clones, 85% of them seen only once. The sequenced sample consisted of peripheral blood. All receptors come from a man in his fifties with active or convalescent COVID-19.

J is TRBJ2-7 and V is TRBV10-1; 9 bases fit TRBD1. This CDR3 has 14 residues. Trimming took 2 bases from V and 4 from J; bases not matched to a gene: 3. The germline V gene encodes CDR1 WNHNN and CDR2 SYGVQD (reference sequence). The DNA for the CDR3 is TGCGCCAGCAGTGAGCACGGGACAGGGTACGAGCAGTACTTC. Translating gives CASSEHGTGYEQYF.

This clone has only a few counts. The chain employs TRBV4-2 and TRBJ2-7; TRBD2 agrees at 14 bases. The CDR3 has 15 amino acids. J gave up 6 bases and V 2 bases, and 3 bases lay outside the gene matches. CDR1 is LGHNA and CDR2 is YNFKEQ in the germline V gene. CDR3 sequence reads: CASSQMGLAGVEQYF. The DNA for the CDR3 is TGTGCCAGCAGCCAAATGGGACTAGCGGGAGTCGAGCAGTACTTC.

CDR3 protein: CASSPGQGYNEQFF. CDR3 DNA: TGTGCCAGCAGTCCGGGACAGGGGTACAATGAGCAGTTCTTC. The chain carries TRBV11-3 and TRBJ2-1, with TRBD1 identical over 10 bases. The V gene end was trimmed by 6 bases and the J gene end by 4 bases; junction bases not matched to a gene: 3. The CDR3 is made up of 14 amino acids. Germline V gene sequence: CDR1 SGHNT, CDR2 YENEEA.

The gene calls are TRBV9 and TRBJ2-5, with D perhaps matching TRBD1 (5 bases). Between the trimmed V and J ends, which lost 3 bases and 5 bases, there was a span of 17 bases. Germline V lookup: CDR1 SGDLS, CDR2 YYNGEE. This CDR3 is 15 amino acids long. CDR3 amino acids: CASSAFGAIGETQYF. The CDR3 region has the DNA TGTGCCAGCAGCGCCTTTGGGGCTATTGGGGAGACCCAGTACTTC.

The rearrangement uses TRBV4-3 and TRBJ1-2, with TRBD1 matching over 12 bases. After removal of 0 bases from V and 8 bases from J, the junction contained 7 bases not matched to a gene. This CDR3 comprises 16 residues. Germline CDR1 LGHNA, CDR2 YSLEER. The CDR3 reads CASSQDWGQGAEGYTF. CDR3 nucleotides: TGCGCCAGCAGCCAAGATTGGGGACAGGGGGCGGAGGGCTACACCTTC.